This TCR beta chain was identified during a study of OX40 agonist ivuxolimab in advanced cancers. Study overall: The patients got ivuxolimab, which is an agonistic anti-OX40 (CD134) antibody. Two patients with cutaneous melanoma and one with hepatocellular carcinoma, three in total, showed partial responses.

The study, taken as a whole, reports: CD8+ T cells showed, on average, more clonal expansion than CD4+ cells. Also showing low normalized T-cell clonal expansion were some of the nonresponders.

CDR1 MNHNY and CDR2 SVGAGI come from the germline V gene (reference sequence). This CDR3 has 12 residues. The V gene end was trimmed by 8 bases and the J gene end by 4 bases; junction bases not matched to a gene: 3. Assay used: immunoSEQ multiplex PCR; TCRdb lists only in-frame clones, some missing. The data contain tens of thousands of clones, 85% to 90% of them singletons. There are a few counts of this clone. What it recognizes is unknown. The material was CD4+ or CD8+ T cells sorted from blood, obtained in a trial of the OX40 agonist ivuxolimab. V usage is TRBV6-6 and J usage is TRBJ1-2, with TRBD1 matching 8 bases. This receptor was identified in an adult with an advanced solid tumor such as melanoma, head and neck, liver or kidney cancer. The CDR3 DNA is TGTGCCAGCTCAACAGGGGGCTATGGCTACACCTTC. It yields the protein CASSTGGYGYTF.